The clone carrying this TCR beta chain turned up a few times. The germline gives CDR1 MNHEY, CDR2 SVGAGI. This CDR3 region has 14 residues. Germline trimming cut 4 bases from V and 2 bases from J; bases unmatched to any gene: 4. This sample stems from a study of T-cell reconstitution after alpha-beta-depleted transplantation in children. Unique molecular identifiers were incorporated during preparation of the TCRbeta library. In TCRdb, the PCR reads were re-called with MiXCR into one record per CDR3 protein. This table has about 600,000 distinct CDR3 sequences, more than 9% appearing once. J is TRBJ1-2 and V is TRBV6-5, with 7 bases identical to TRBD1. The material sequenced was PBMCs from the stem cell graft donor, taken from the stem cell graft. This clonotype was obtained from a human donor who donated a stem cell graft to a child with acute myeloid leukemia. The CDR3 DNA reads as TGTGCCAGCAGTTCAAGACAGGGAAACTATGGCTACACCTTC. This codes for CASSSRQGNYGYTF.